The T cell receptor (beta chain) described here comes from a study of response to subunit inactivated influenza vaccine. A note on this clonotype: Its antigen remains unknown.

CDR1 SGDLS and CDR2 YYNGEE come from the germline V gene. The trim removed 0 bases at V and 0 bases at J, leaving 3 bases unmatched. CDR3 size: 16 residues. Study results and limitations: There was a suggestion from the authors that each seasonal influenza vaccination recruits few new T cells.

A single record per CDR3 protein comes from TCRdb applying MiXCR to the RT-PCR reads. The profile shows under 850,000 distinct CDR3 sequences, roughly 18% of them singletons. Sequencing was performed on PBMCs from blood, taken roughly 5 days after vaccination. The TCR was taken from a man between 50 and 59 years old who received an inactivated influenza vaccine. The chain is built from TRBV9 and TRBJ2-7, with 10 bases that match TRBD2. Written as DNA, the CDR3 is TGTGCCAGCAGCGTAGAGGCTAGCGGGGGCTCCTACGAGCAGTACTTC. It codes for CASSVEASGGSYEQYF.